This TCR beta chain was sequenced for a study of T cell repertoires in cytomegalovirus infection. Study at large: Shared public TCR beta signatures pointed to both CMV infection and a matching HLA type. The study, taken as a whole, reports: HLA-C-restricted, CMV-specific TCR beta clonotypes were dominant ex vivo.

CDR3 length equals 15 residues. Unmatched junction bases numbered 10, after V lost 7 bases and J lost 5 bases. Germline lookup yields CDR1 MNHEY and CDR2 SVGEGT. A remark on this clonotype: Its specificity is unknown.

TCRdb fed the reads into MiXCR, producing one record per CDR3 protein. The sample consists of about 240,000 distinct CDR3 sequences, 12% of them appearing once. This clonotype was obtained from a human donor in good health (CMV status not recorded). Some clones in this sample may be carry-over from other donors' samples. Sequences were obtained from PBMCs. The rearrangement links TRBV6-2 or TRBV6-3 to TRBJ2-1, with 8 bases that match TRBD2. For the CDR3, the DNA is TGTGCCAGCAAAACATACGGGGGGGGTCACAATGAGCAGTTCTTC. Residues: CASKTYGGGHNEQFF.